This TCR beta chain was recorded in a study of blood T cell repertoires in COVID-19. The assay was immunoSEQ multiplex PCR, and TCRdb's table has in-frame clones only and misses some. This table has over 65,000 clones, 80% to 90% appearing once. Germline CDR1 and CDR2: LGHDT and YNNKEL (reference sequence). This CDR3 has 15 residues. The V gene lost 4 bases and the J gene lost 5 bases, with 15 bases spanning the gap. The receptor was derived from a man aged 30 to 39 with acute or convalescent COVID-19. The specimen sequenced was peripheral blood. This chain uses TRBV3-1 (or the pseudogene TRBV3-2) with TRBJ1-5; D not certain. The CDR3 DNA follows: TGTGCCAGCAGCCCGACATGGCTGAGGGATCAGCCCCAGCATTTT. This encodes CASSPTWLRDQPQHF.